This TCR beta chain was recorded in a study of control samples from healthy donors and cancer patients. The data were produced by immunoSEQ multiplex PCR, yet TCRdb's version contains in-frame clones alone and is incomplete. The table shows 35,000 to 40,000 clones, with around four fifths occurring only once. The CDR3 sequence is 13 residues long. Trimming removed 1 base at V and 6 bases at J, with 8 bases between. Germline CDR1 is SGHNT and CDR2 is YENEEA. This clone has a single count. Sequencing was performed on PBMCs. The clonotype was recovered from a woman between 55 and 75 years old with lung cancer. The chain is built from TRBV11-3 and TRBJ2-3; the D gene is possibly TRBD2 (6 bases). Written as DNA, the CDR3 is TGTGCCAGCAGCTTAGCGGGAGCTGATACGCAGTATTTT. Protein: CASSLAGADTQYF.